The 6 T cell receptor beta chains given below trace back to one sample, sequenced in a study of post-analysis software for immune sequencing data (dated by TCRdb to the mid-2010s). General conclusions and limits of the study: Patients showed significantly higher frequencies than controls for a handful of TRBV segments, among them TRBV5-6, TRBV5-1 and TRBV20-1.

Libraries were prepared through PCR. Instrument used: Illumina HiSeq 2500. To reduce PCR and sequencing biases, unique molecular identifiers were incorporated into the TCR beta cDNA libraries. The public reads were reanalyzed by TCRdb: fastp trimming at Q25, MiXCR alignment, in-frame beta chains only. Entries are consolidated by CDR3 protein sequence, retaining the most common genes and DNA. For this sample there are approximately 630,000 distinct CDR3 sequences; around 64% appear just once. Around 10% of the sample rests with the top ten. Their cognate antigens are unknown. Sequenced sample: blood. These TCRs come from a girl aged 2 to 10 with multiple sclerosis.

The chain uses TRBV4-3 and TRBJ2-2; 9 nucleotides align to TRBD1. CDR1 LGHNA and CDR2 YSLEER come from the germline V gene. V lost 0 bases and J lost 4; bases outside the gene matches: 0. This CDR3 is 15 amino acids long. This chain's CDR3 is CASSQETGGTGELFF. In DNA form, the CDR3 reads TGCGCCAGCAGCCAAGAGACAGGGGGCACCGGGGAGCTGTTTTTT.

This clonotype turned up a few times. The chain employs TRBV25-1 and TRBJ2-7; 11 nucleotides match TRBD2. This CDR3 has 15 residues. Germline V gene sequence: CDR1 MGHDK, CDR2 SYGVNS. V lost 4 bases, J lost 0 bases, and 2 bases stayed unmatched. The CDR3 region is CASSAGLAVSYEQYF. Written as DNA, the CDR3 is TGTGCCAGCAGTGCGGGACTAGCGGTCTCCTACGAGCAGTACTTC.

This CDR3 is CAISEFTGLSNHGYTF. The CDR3 DNA is TGTGCCATCAGTGAGTTTACGGGCCTCTCAAACCATGGCTACACCTTC. The V and J genes are TRBV10-3 and TRBJ1-2; D gene unclear. V lost 1 base and J 6 bases, leaving 18 bases between the germline ends. The CDR3 is 16 amino acids. Germline CDR1 ENHRY, CDR2 SYGVKD.

To note about this clonotype: Germline and junction disagree at one end, which may indicate a read error. J is TRBJ2-5 and V is TRBV29-1, with 9 bases matching TRBD2. CDR1 SQVTM and CDR2 ANQGSEA come from the germline V gene. This CDR3 contains 14 residues. This chain's CDR3 is CSAEPAGGGETQYF. As DNA, the CDR3 is TGCAGCGCTGAACCAGCGGGAGGTGGAGAGACCCAGTACTTC.

The chain uses TRBV12-3 or TRBV12-4 and TRBJ2-3; D perhaps matches TRBD1 (5 bases). The CDR3 sequence is 17 residues long. Trimming took 5 bases from V and 8 from J, leaving 26 bases between them. The CDR3 DNA reads TGTGCCAGCAGTAAAAGGGGCCCCGCGGCTGAGTGGGGTACGCAGTATTTT. Its protein product is CASSKRGPAAEWGTQYF.

The chain couples TRBV6-6 to TRBJ1-4; D gene uncertain. V dropped 6 bases and J dropped 7 bases, with 9 bases sitting between them. The germline CDR1 and CDR2 sequences are MNHNY and SVGAGI (reference sequence). This CDR3 has 12 amino acids. CDR3 region: CASSPSGEKLFF. CDR3 in DNA: TGTGCCAGCAGCCCGTCAGGTGAAAAACTGTTTTTT.